Below, one TCR beta chain is given with its context. TCRdb's table, derived via immunoSEQ multiplex PCR, lists solely in-frame clones and lacks some. The sample has about 6,300 clones; over 9% are singletons. Trimming pared 3 bases from V and 0 bases from J, leaving 6 bases between. This CDR3 spans 14 amino acids. Germline V gene sequence: CDR1 SEHNR, CDR2 FQNEAQ (reference sequence). The record originates from a study of tumour-infiltrating T cells in Burkitt lymphoma. Study background: Survival, overall and progression-free, tracked with productive clonality.

The sequence derives from a human donor with diffuse large B-cell lymphoma. This chain joins TRBV7-9 and TRBJ1-5; D unclear. Material for sequencing was tumor tissue. CDR3 sequence reads: CASSFENSNQPQHF. CDR3 nucleotides: TGTGCCAGCAGCTTTGAGAATAGCAATCAGCCCCAGCATTTT.